These T cell receptor beta chains were read from a single sample in a study of TIL therapy for anti-PD-1-resistant metastatic lung cancer. Data came from immunoSEQ multiplex PCR; TCRdb stores just in-frame clones and leaves some out. The sample holds roughly 28,000 clones, roughly 69% seen once. This specimen consisted of tumor tissue, obtained at baseline. These receptors were taken from a woman aged 30 to 85 with non-small cell lung cancer. Both conserved end residues are part of each CDR3.

j_call | v_call | cdr3_aa
TRBJ2-3 | TRBV12-5 | CASGLTGTSTDTQYF
TRBJ2-7 | TRBV9 | CASSPSGGPYEQYF
TRBJ1-1 | TRBV2 | CASSLDRNTEAFF
TRBJ2-1 | TRBV6-5 | CASNPTGDYNEQFF
TRBJ2-1 | TRBV12-5 | CASGLGGQYNEQFF
TRBJ2-1 | TRBV6-5 | CASSYGTTLYNEQFF
TRBJ1-3 | TRBV18 | CASSPKSDAGNTIYF
TRBJ1-2 | TRBV20-1 | CSARDPGGYTF
TRBJ1-3 | TRBV29-1 | CSVLTGVGNTIYF
TRBJ2-7 | TRBV2 | CASSEKPGDYEQYF
TRBJ2-1 | TRBV7-9 | CASSKGPKRELHEQFF
TRBJ2-7 | TRBV19 | CASAPRLFSYEQYF
TRBJ1-1 | TRBV6-5 | CASSQRGRTEAFF
TRBJ2-5 | TRBV5-6 | CASSLGLAGEWEEETQYF
TRBJ1-2 | TRBV5-4 | CASNLQGANYGYTF
TRBJ2-3 | TRBV7-2 | CASSPGTSGARSTDTQYF